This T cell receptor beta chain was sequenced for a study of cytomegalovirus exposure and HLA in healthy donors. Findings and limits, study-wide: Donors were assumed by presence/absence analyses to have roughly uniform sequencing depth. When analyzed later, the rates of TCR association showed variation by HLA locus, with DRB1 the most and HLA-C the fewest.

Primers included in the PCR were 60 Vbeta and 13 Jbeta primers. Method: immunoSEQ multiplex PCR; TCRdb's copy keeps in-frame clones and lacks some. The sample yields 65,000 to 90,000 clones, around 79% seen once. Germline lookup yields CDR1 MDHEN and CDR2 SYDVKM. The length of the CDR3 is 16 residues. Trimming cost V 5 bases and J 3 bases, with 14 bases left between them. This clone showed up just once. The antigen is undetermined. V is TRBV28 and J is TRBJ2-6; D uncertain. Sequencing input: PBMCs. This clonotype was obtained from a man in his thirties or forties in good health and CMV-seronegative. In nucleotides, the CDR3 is TGTGCCAGCAGTCCCTCTTTTGCCGGTGGGGCCAACGTCCTGACTTTC. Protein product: CASSPSFAGGANVLTF. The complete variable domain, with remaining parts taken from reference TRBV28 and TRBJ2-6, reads DVKVTQSSRYLVKRTGEKVFLECVQDMDHENMFWYRQDPGLGLRLIYFSYDVKMKEKGDIPEGYSVSREKKERFSLILESASTNQTSMYLCASSPSFAGGANVLTFGAGSRLTVL.